What follows describes a single T cell receptor (beta chain). Relative to the germline gene, one junction end is altered; a read error may explain this. CDR3 length equals 15 residues. CDR1 LGHNA and CDR2 YNFKEQ come from the germline V gene. The sample comes from a study of tumor-infiltrating lymphocytes in primary liver carcinoma. Unsorted bulk tissue of roughly 20-31 mg yielded co-extracted RNA and DNA. At sampling, these chronic HBV carriers had received no treatment. Each tumor had five separate regions sampled. TCR beta cDNA was reverse-transcribed from about 550 ng of total RNA. The reaction used a constant-region primer and ProtoScript II reverse transcriptase. Slightly modified ARM-PCR served as the procedure for the TCR beta libraries. These libraries came from three rounds of nested multiplex PCR. Running 10 cycles apiece, the first two PCR rounds relied on TRBV1-TRBV30 forward primers together with a C-beta reverse primer. TCRdb used MiXCR to reprocess the multiplex PCR reads, holding one entry per CDR3 protein. Of approximately 190,000 distinct CDR3 sequences listed, around 85% are singletons.

Sequencing was done on a sample of tumor tissue from primary liver carcinoma. The chain is built from TRBV4-2 and TRBJ1-2; 8 bases line up with TRBD1. The TCR sequence derives from a man aged 35-49 years with primary liver carcinoma and hepatitis B virus infection. The CDR3 nucleotides are TGTGCCATCAGCCAATCCGGGACAGGACCCTATGGCTACACCTTC. Amino acids: CAISQSGTGPYGYTF.